The clone carrying this TCR beta chain was detected ten times or more. Its antigen remains unidentified. The data originate from a study of blood T cells in healthy people across ages. Study conclusions and caveats: The fall in TCR beta diversity per million T cells was roughly linear with age. Diversity was higher, and naive CD4+ cells more numerous, in long-lived donors than in aged donors.

PCR was performed a second time for 7 to 11 cycles using a sample-barcoded 5' primer and a J-beta primer mix. TCRdb reanalysed the 5' RACE reads using MiXCR and keeps one entry per CDR3 protein. The sample yields 1.5 million to 2 million distinct CDR3 sequences, roughly 27% seen once. V dropped 4 bases and J dropped 0 bases, with 13 bases sitting between them. The CDR3 totals 15 residues. CDR1 is ENHRY, CDR2 SYGVKD, per germline. PBMCs, at least 7 million per sample, were isolated. The receptor comes from a woman in her thirties in good health. The J gene is TRBJ2-7, the V gene TRBV10-3, with D possibly TRBD2 on 6 matching bases. The material sequenced was blood. The CDR3 DNA reads as TGTGCCATCAGTGTAGCGGAGGCGCACTCCTACGAGCAGTACTTC. Amino acids: CAISVAEAHSYEQYF.